These T cell receptor beta chains were read from a single sample in a study of blood T cells in healthy people across ages. TCRdb recomputed calls from the 5' RACE reads with MiXCR, one row per CDR3 protein. The table includes 600,000 or so distinct CDR3 sequences, roughly 31% detected once. The specimen was blood. The source of these receptors is an elderly woman in good health. The CDR3 runs from the conserved cysteine through the conserved F or W. Fields, in order: V gene, D gene, J gene, clone size, CDR3 DNA, CDR3 protein. A D gene is named only where the DNA matches it firmly. Expanded clones get a size class; other rows say once, few or many, or leave the size out.

V gene: TRBV7-6; D gene: .; J gene: TRBJ2-7; clone size: many; CDR3 DNA: TGTGCCAGCAGCTTAGGCGCAGGGGCTACCTACGAGCAGTACTTC; CDR3 protein: CASSLGAGATYEQYF
V gene: TRBV29-1; D gene: .; J gene: TRBJ1-1; clone size: few; CDR3 DNA: TGCAGCGCCGAGGTGGGGGCCGGAGCTTTCTTT; CDR3 protein: CSAEVGAGAFF
V gene: TRBV6-5; D gene: TRBD2; J gene: TRBJ2-1; clone size: many; CDR3 DNA: TGTGCCAGCAGTGCTACTAGCGGGGGTTCCTACAATGAGCAGTTCTTC; CDR3 protein: CASSATSGGSYNEQFF
V gene: TRBV12-3/TRBV12-4; D gene: .; J gene: TRBJ1-1; clone size: many; CDR3 DNA: TGTGCCAGCAGCCTCCGGGGACGGAAAAACACTGAAGCTTTCTTT; CDR3 protein: CASSLRGRKNTEAFF
V gene: TRBV6-1; D gene: .; J gene: TRBJ2-1; clone size: many; CDR3 DNA: TGTGCCAGCAGTGAAATTATACTGTTACTCAGCTCCTACAATGAGCAGTTCTTC; CDR3 protein: CASSEIILLLSSYNEQFF
V gene: TRBV20-1; D gene: TRBD2; J gene: TRBJ2-5; clone size: .; CDR3 DNA: TGCAGTGCTACCCAAGGACTAGCCCAGGAGACCCAGTACTTC; CDR3 protein: CSATQGLAQETQYF
V gene: TRBV20-1; D gene: TRBD2; J gene: TRBJ2-3; clone size: many; CDR3 DNA: TGCAGTGCTAGTGGGACTAGTCTTGGGACAGATACGCAGTATTTT; CDR3 protein: CSASGTSLGTDTQYF
V gene: TRBV6-5; D gene: .; J gene: TRBJ1-2; clone size: .; CDR3 DNA: TGTGCCAGCAGTCCACCCGGGACAATCAATGGCTACACCTTC; CDR3 protein: CASSPPGTINGYTF
V gene: TRBV9; D gene: TRBD2; J gene: TRBJ2-1; clone size: many; CDR3 DNA: TGTGCCAGCAGCGTAGTAGCGGGGGGGCAGAGTGAGCAGTTCTTC; CDR3 protein: CASSVVAGGQSEQFF
V gene: TRBV29-1; D gene: .; J gene: TRBJ2-2; clone size: .; CDR3 DNA: TGCAGCTCCGGCAGGGGCGATACCGGGGAGCGGTTTTTT; CDR3 protein: CSSGRGDTGERFF
V gene: TRBV6-5; D gene: .; J gene: TRBJ2-7; clone size: many; CDR3 DNA: TGTGCCAGCACTCAACCCGGACTTTACGAGCAGTACTTC; CDR3 protein: CASTQPGLYEQYF
V gene: TRBV7-2; D gene: TRBD1; J gene: TRBJ2-2; clone size: few; CDR3 DNA: TGTGCCAGCAGCTTAGCGGCAGGGGGCTTGGCCGGGGAGCTGTTTTTT; CDR3 protein: CASSLAAGGLAGELFF
V gene: TRBV5-5; D gene: TRBD1; J gene: TRBJ2-5; clone size: many; CDR3 DNA: TGTGCCAGCAGCTTGGCCAGGGGGCTTGAGACCCAGTACTTC; CDR3 protein: CASSLARGLETQYF
V gene: TRBV7-8; D gene: .; J gene: TRBJ2-1; clone size: many; CDR3 DNA: TGTGCCAGCAGCCCCGTGTCGGGGATCTCGAGCTCCTACAATGAGCAGTTCTTC; CDR3 protein: CASSPVSGISSSYNEQFF
V gene: TRBV6-1; D gene: .; J gene: TRBJ1-1; clone size: few; CDR3 DNA: TGTGCCAGCAGGGCGTCAGCAATGAACACTGAAGCTTTCTTT; CDR3 protein: CASRASAMNTEAFF
V gene: TRBV15; D gene: TRBD2; J gene: TRBJ2-3; clone size: many; CDR3 DNA: TGTGCCACCAGCAGACTGAAGACTAGCGGGGGCCCTAGCACAGATACGCAGTATTTT; CDR3 protein: CATSRLKTSGGPSTDTQYF
V gene: TRBV5-1; D gene: TRBD1; J gene: TRBJ1-2; clone size: many; CDR3 DNA: TGCGCCAGCAGTGTCCGGACAGGGAACTATGGCTACACCTTC; CDR3 protein: CASSVRTGNYGYTF
V gene: TRBV20-1; D gene: TRBD2; J gene: TRBJ2-5; clone size: many; CDR3 DNA: TGCAGTGCTGAAGAGGTAGCGGGGATCGGAGAGACCCAGTACTTC; CDR3 protein: CSAEEVAGIGETQYF
V gene: TRBV21-1; D gene: .; J gene: TRBJ2-1; clone size: many; CDR3 DNA: TGTGCCAGCAGCAAAGTCTGGCGGACTCCCCAGGGGGCTTACAATGAGCAGTTCTTC; CDR3 protein: CASSKVWRTPQGAYNEQFF
V gene: TRBV12-3/TRBV12-4; D gene: .; J gene: TRBJ1-2; clone size: many; CDR3 DNA: TGTGCCAGCAGCCAGACTGTTCGGGGTGGCTACACCTTC; CDR3 protein: CASSQTVRGGYTF
V gene: TRBV28; D gene: TRBD1; J gene: TRBJ2-4; clone size: many; CDR3 DNA: TGTGCCAGCAGTATAGGGACAGTTGGCCAAAACATTCAGTACTTC; CDR3 protein: CASSIGTVGQNIQYF
V gene: TRBV11-2; D gene: .; J gene: TRBJ2-1; clone size: .; CDR3 DNA: TGTGCCAGCAGCTTTGGCCAGTTGGAGGAGCAGTTCTTC; CDR3 protein: CASSFGQLEEQFF
V gene: TRBV11-2; D gene: TRBD1; J gene: TRBJ1-1; clone size: few; CDR3 DNA: TGTGCCAGCAGCAAGGGACAGGGGGTTTCGGACACTGAAGCTTTCTTT; CDR3 protein: CASSKGQGVSDTEAFF
V gene: TRBV30; D gene: .; J gene: TRBJ1-4; clone size: many; CDR3 DNA: TGTGCCTGGAGTGCTCGTGCAACTAATGAAAAACTGTTTTTT; CDR3 protein: CAWSARATNEKLFF
V gene: TRBV6-2/TRBV6-3; D gene: .; J gene: TRBJ1-1; clone size: few; CDR3 DNA: TGTGCCAGCAGGGTGACAGGAGATAACACTGAAGCTTTCTTT; CDR3 protein: CASRVTGDNTEAFF
V gene: TRBV29-1; D gene: TRBD1; J gene: TRBJ2-7; clone size: .; CDR3 DNA: TGCAGCGGGAGACAGGGGGGCTCCTACGAGCAGTACTTC; CDR3 protein: CSGRQGGSYEQYF
V gene: TRBV20-1; D gene: .; J gene: TRBJ1-5; clone size: many; CDR3 DNA: TGCAGTGCTAGAAGAGGGACGGGTGATCAGCCCCAGCATTTT; CDR3 protein: CSARRGTGDQPQHF
V gene: TRBV12-3/TRBV12-4; D gene: .; J gene: TRBJ1-4; clone size: .; CDR3 DNA: TGTGCCAGCAGTTTAGCGGTACAGGCCCGTAATGAAAAACTGTTTTTT; CDR3 protein: CASSLAVQARNEKLFF
V gene: TRBV5-4; D gene: .; J gene: TRBJ1-2; clone size: .; CDR3 DNA: TGTGCCAGCAGCTTAGACAGGATTAACTATGGCGACACCTTC; CDR3 protein: CASSLDRINYGDTF
V gene: TRBV6-5; D gene: .; J gene: TRBJ2-7; clone size: many; CDR3 DNA: TGTGCCAGCAGTTACTCGGGGAAGGAGCAGTACTTC; CDR3 protein: CASSYSGKEQYF
V gene: TRBV5-5; D gene: .; J gene: TRBJ2-7; clone size: many; CDR3 DNA: TGTGCCAGCAGCTTGGGACACGGAACGTCCATGAGCGAGCAGTACTTC; CDR3 protein: CASSLGHGTSMSEQYF
V gene: TRBV7-2; D gene: TRBD1; J gene: TRBJ1-2; clone size: once; CDR3 DNA: TGTGCCAGCAGATCCGGGACAGCAAACTATGGCTACACCTTC; CDR3 protein: CASRSGTANYGYTF
V gene: TRBV5-1; D gene: TRBD1; J gene: TRBJ1-1; clone size: .; CDR3 DNA: TGCGCCAGCAAAAAAACCACCGGGACAGGGAGCACTGAAGCTTTCTTT; CDR3 protein: CASKKTTGTGSTEAFF
V gene: TRBV5-1; D gene: .; J gene: TRBJ1-4; clone size: .; CDR3 DNA: TGCGCCAGCAGCTTGAGCCTAACTAATGAAAAACTGTTTTTT; CDR3 protein: CASSLSLTNEKLFF
V gene: TRBV18; D gene: .; J gene: TRBJ2-4; clone size: few; CDR3 DNA: TGTGCCAGCTCACTGCTTGCAGAGCCCCAAGAGACCCGGTACTTC; CDR3 protein: CASSLLAEPQETRYF
V gene: TRBV30; D gene: .; J gene: TRBJ1-2; clone size: few; CDR3 DNA: TGTGCCTGGAGCGTCGGGGCGGACTATGGCTACACCTTC; CDR3 protein: CAWSVGADYGYTF
V gene: TRBV7-2; D gene: TRBD2; J gene: TRBJ2-5; clone size: .; CDR3 DNA: TGTGCCAGCACGCTAGCGGGGGGGCCAGGAGAGACCCAGTACTTC; CDR3 protein: CASTLAGGPGETQYF
V gene: TRBV7-2; D gene: .; J gene: TRBJ2-5; clone size: many; CDR3 DNA: TGTGCCAGCAGCTTAGCGGGTCGGGAGACCCAGTACTTC; CDR3 protein: CASSLAGRETQYF
V gene: TRBV11-1; D gene: TRBD2; J gene: TRBJ2-5; clone size: few; CDR3 DNA: TGTGCCAGCAGGGGGGGGTTTTTAGAGACCCAGTACTTC; CDR3 protein: CASRGGFLETQYF
V gene: TRBV9; D gene: TRBD1; J gene: TRBJ1-4; clone size: few; CDR3 DNA: TGTGCCAGCAGCGCATTGACAGGGGAGAGTGAAAAACTGTTTTTT; CDR3 protein: CASSALTGESEKLFF
V gene: TRBV19; D gene: TRBD2; J gene: TRBJ2-3; clone size: .; CDR3 DNA: TGTGCCAGTAGGGAACTAGCGGGGATCCGAGATACGCAGTATTTT; CDR3 protein: CASRELAGIRDTQYF
V gene: TRBV9; D gene: .; J gene: TRBJ2-1; clone size: many; CDR3 DNA: TGTGCCAGCAGCGTAGGGGCAGGGGGGTTTTCCTACAATGAGCAGTTCTTC; CDR3 protein: CASSVGAGGFSYNEQFF
V gene: TRBV6-2/TRBV6-3; D gene: .; J gene: TRBJ1-1; clone size: .; CDR3 DNA: TGTGCCAGCAATCTCCTGGGGGGGAACACTGAAGCTTTCTTT; CDR3 protein: CASNLLGGNTEAFF
V gene: TRBV12-3/TRBV12-4; D gene: TRBD1; J gene: TRBJ1-2; clone size: many; CDR3 DNA: TGTGCCAGCAGTTTAGGGACAGGGTCTGGCTACACCTTC; CDR3 protein: CASSLGTGSGYTF
V gene: TRBV5-1; D gene: TRBD2; J gene: TRBJ2-1; clone size: .; CDR3 DNA: TGCGCCAGCAGCCTCGGGACTATTGGTGAGCAGTTCTTC; CDR3 protein: CASSLGTIGEQFF
V gene: TRBV6-6; D gene: .; J gene: TRBJ1-4; clone size: .; CDR3 DNA: TGTGCCAGCAGTTCAAGGGGAATGGGTAATGAAAAACTGTTTTTT; CDR3 protein: CASSSRGMGNEKLFF
V gene: TRBV24-1; D gene: TRBD1; J gene: TRBJ1-2; clone size: many; CDR3 DNA: TGTGCCACCAGTGACCCCGGGACAGTGAACTATGGCTACACCTTC; CDR3 protein: CATSDPGTVNYGYTF
V gene: TRBV6-6; D gene: .; J gene: TRBJ1-1; clone size: .; CDR3 DNA: TGTGCCGGCAGGGCTACAAGCCTAGGGGACACTGAAGCTTTCTTT; CDR3 protein: CAGRATSLGDTEAFF
V gene: TRBV10-3; D gene: .; J gene: TRBJ2-7; clone size: once; CDR3 DNA: TGTGCCATCAGTGACAGTTCCTACGAGCAGTACTTC; CDR3 protein: CAISDSSYEQYF
V gene: TRBV21-1; D gene: .; J gene: TRBJ2-7; clone size: .; CDR3 DNA: TGTGCCAGCAGCAATAGGAAGGGACGAGGGAGCTACAATGAGCAGTACTTC; CDR3 protein: CASSNRKGRGSYNEQYF
V gene: TRBV3-1; D gene: .; J gene: TRBJ2-1; clone size: many; CDR3 DNA: TGTGCCAGCAGCCTCCAATTGGAGCGCTTTTCTTACAATGAGCAGTTCTTC; CDR3 protein: CASSLQLERFSYNEQFF
V gene: TRBV30; D gene: TRBD1; J gene: TRBJ1-5; clone size: .; CDR3 DNA: TGTGCCTGGACAGGGGGCTTCAATCAGCCCCAGCATTTT; CDR3 protein: CAWTGGFNQPQHF
V gene: TRBV29-1; D gene: .; J gene: TRBJ2-7; clone size: .; CDR3 DNA: TGCAGCGTTGAAGTAGGGACATCGCTAACCCAGTACTTC; CDR3 protein: CSVEVGTSLTQYF
V gene: TRBV5-1; D gene: .; J gene: TRBJ2-2; clone size: .; CDR3 DNA: TGCGCCAGCAGCTTTACAGGGAGCGGGGAGCTGTTTTTT; CDR3 protein: CASSFTGSGELFF